This TCR beta chain derives from a study of T cell responses to AZD1222 COVID-19 vaccine. General study points: Vaccine-associated CD4 TCRs spanned spike, dominant at 160-218 and 743-854. Targeting of unmutated variant regions was reportedly seen in nearly half of spike-specific TCRs.

Measured with immunoSEQ multiplex PCR; TCRdb has only the in-frame clones, and not every one. The sample carries approximately 150,000 clones, about 86% recorded once. Trimming removed 7 bases at V and 1 base at J, with 13 bases between. The V gene's germline CDR1 is MNHEY and CDR2 SVGAGI. CDR3 length equals 14 residues. About this clone: What it binds is not known.

This receptor was taken from an adult who received the AZD1222 COVID-19 vaccine. The chain is built from TRBV6-5 and TRBJ2-5; no definite D call. The sample was peripheral blood, taken 28 days after the second AZD1222 dose. Here the CDR3 reads CASNVGDFQETQYF. The CDR3 DNA is TGTGCCAGCAATGTAGGAGACTTCCAAGAGACCCAGTACTTC.